Below are 3 T cell receptor beta chains sequenced from a single sample in a study of blood T cell repertoires in COVID-19. Here immunoSEQ multiplex PCR was the method, and the copy in TCRdb shows in-frame clones only, minus some. The table records about 270,000 clones, 81% of them present only once. Sequencing input: peripheral blood. Receptors originate from a woman aged 55-70 years with active or convalescent COVID-19.

The CDR3 DNA reads as TGTGCCAGAAGCCAATCCACGTCCCGGGACAGGGATTGGTACACTGAAGCTTTCTTT. It yields the protein CARSQSTSRDRDWYTEAFF. This chain joins TRBV5-3 and TRBJ1-1; 9 bases map to TRBD1. TRBV5-3 has ORF status, its function being uncertain. The CDR3 totals 19 residues. V lost 4 bases to trimming and J lost 3 bases; unmatched junction nucleotides: 19.

The CDR3 here is CASSVALQGYEQYF. The CDR3 nucleotides read TGTGCCAGCAGCGTAGCTCTTCAGGGCTACGAGCAGTACTTC. The chain couples TRBV9 to TRBJ2-7, with D possibly TRBD1 on 5 matching bases. The germline CDR1 and CDR2 sequences are SGDLS and YYNGEE. The CDR3 has 14 amino acids. Trimming pared 0 bases from V and 3 bases from J, leaving 10 bases between.

The chain carries TRBV7-3 and TRBJ2-2; 9 bases are a match to TRBD1. Germline trimming cut 5 bases from V and 5 bases from J; bases unmatched to any gene: 6. The CDR3 runs to 15 residues. CDR1 SGHTA and CDR2 FQGTGA come from the germline V gene. Here the CDR3 DNA reads TGTGCCAGCAGCCCCCGGGACAGGGTTACCGGGGAGCTGTTTTTT. It yields the protein CASSPRDRVTGELFF.